Listed below are T cell receptor beta chains from one sample, sequenced in a study of CD8 T cells in Susac syndrome. In TCRdb, the immunoSEQ multiplex PCR reads were re-called with MiXCR into one record per CDR3 protein. This table has fewer than 200,000 distinct CDR3 sequences, over 85% appearing once. Sequencing used CD4+ T cells from PBMCs. Every receptor here comes from a human donor in good health. CDR3s include the opening cysteine and the closing phenylalanine or tryptophan. D genes are given only for firm matches. Clone size appears in some rows only: once, few, many, or a class for an expanded clone.

d_call: TRBD1
j_call: TRBJ2-7
clone_size: .
cdr3_length: 15
v_call: TRBV5-1
cdr3_aa: CASSNTGVQPYEQYF
cdr3_nt: TGCGCCAGCAGCAACACAGGGGTCCAACCCTACGAGCAGTACTTC

d_call: .
j_call: TRBJ2-3
clone_size: .
cdr3_length: 13
v_call: TRBV20-1
cdr3_aa: CSDRTGSTDTQYF
cdr3_nt: TGCAGTGACCGGACTGGGAGCACAGATACGCAGTATTTT

d_call: .
j_call: TRBJ2-3
clone_size: once
cdr3_length: 15
v_call: TRBV7-2
cdr3_aa: CASSRGPASTDTQYF
cdr3_nt: TGTGCCAGCAGCCGTGGGCCAGCATCAACAGATACGCAGTATTTT

d_call: TRBD1
j_call: TRBJ2-7
clone_size: .
cdr3_length: 13
v_call: TRBV7-9
cdr3_aa: CASSSRQGSEQYF
cdr3_nt: TGTGCCAGCAGCTCCCGACAGGGCTCCGAGCAGTACTTC

d_call: .
j_call: TRBJ1-3
clone_size: .
cdr3_length: 12
v_call: TRBV29-1
cdr3_aa: CSVEWDGNTIYF
cdr3_nt: TGCAGCGTTGAATGGGACGGAAACACCATATATTTT

d_call: .
j_call: TRBJ2-3
clone_size: few
cdr3_length: 14
v_call: TRBV7-2
cdr3_aa: CASSATRGPDTQYF
cdr3_nt: TGTGCCAGCAGTGCCACCCGAGGGCCGGATACGCAGTATTTT

d_call: .
j_call: TRBJ2-1
clone_size: .
cdr3_length: 13
v_call: TRBV29-1
cdr3_aa: CSVVEGSWDEQFF
cdr3_nt: TGCAGCGTTGTAGAGGGGAGTTGGGATGAGCAGTTCTTC

d_call: TRBD2
j_call: TRBJ2-2
clone_size: .
cdr3_length: 15
v_call: TRBV5-1
cdr3_aa: CASRVQREFTGELFF
cdr3_nt: TGCGCCAGCAGAGTCCAGCGGGAGTTTACCGGGGAGCTGTTTTTT

d_call: TRBD2
j_call: TRBJ2-1
clone_size: .
cdr3_length: 15
v_call: TRBV6-5
cdr3_aa: CASRKSGSPYNEQFF
cdr3_nt: TGTGCCAGCAGGAAAAGCGGGAGTCCCTACAATGAGCAGTTCTTC

d_call: .
j_call: TRBJ1-4
clone_size: .
cdr3_length: 17
v_call: TRBV12-3/TRBV12-4
cdr3_aa: CASSSPFVGRANEKLFF
cdr3_nt: TGTGCCAGCAGTTCCCCCTTCGTTGGGAGGGCTAATGAAAAACTGTTTTTT

d_call: .
j_call: TRBJ1-1
clone_size: .
cdr3_length: 15
v_call: TRBV20-1
cdr3_aa: CSASALLEGATEAFF
cdr3_nt: TGCAGTGCTAGCGCCCTTTTGGAGGGAGCCACTGAAGCTTTCTTT

d_call: .
j_call: TRBJ2-1
clone_size: .
cdr3_length: 15
v_call: TRBV7-2
cdr3_aa: CASSLVRIPYNEQFF
cdr3_nt: TGTGCCAGCAGCTTAGTCCGGATCCCTTACAATGAGCAGTTCTTC

d_call: .
j_call: TRBJ2-3
clone_size: .
cdr3_length: 14
v_call: TRBV4-1
cdr3_aa: CASSQVLSTDTQYF
cdr3_nt: TGCGCCAGCAGCCAGGTCCTAAGCACAGATACGCAGTATTTT

d_call: TRBD1
j_call: TRBJ2-5
clone_size: .
cdr3_length: 14
v_call: TRBV29-1
cdr3_aa: CSGTPGQGYETQYF
cdr3_nt: TGCAGCGGTACTCCGGGACAGGGTTACGAGACCCAGTACTTC

d_call: TRBD2
j_call: TRBJ2-2
clone_size: .
cdr3_length: 17
v_call: TRBV30
cdr3_aa: CACFLAGAHLEHRGAVF
cdr3_nt: TGTGCCTGTTTTCTAGCGGGAGCTCACCTCGAACACCGGGGAGCTGTTTTT

d_call: .
j_call: TRBJ2-6
clone_size: .
cdr3_length: 16
v_call: TRBV28
cdr3_aa: CASSATGVSGANVLTF
cdr3_nt: TGTGCCAGCAGTGCCACAGGAGTATCTGGGGCCAACGTCCTGACTTTC

d_call: .
j_call: TRBJ2-3
clone_size: .
cdr3_length: 13
v_call: TRBV7-3
cdr3_aa: CASRGASTDTQYF
cdr3_nt: TGTGCCAGCCGCGGGGCTAGCACAGATACGCAGTATTTT

d_call: .
j_call: TRBJ2-1
clone_size: .
cdr3_length: 18
v_call: TRBV27
cdr3_aa: CASTRRGVGGGSYNEQFF
cdr3_nt: TGTGCCAGCACCCGACGCGGGGTTGGAGGGGGCTCCTACAATGAGCAGTTCTTC

d_call: .
j_call: TRBJ1-5
clone_size: .
cdr3_length: 15
v_call: TRBV7-2
cdr3_aa: CASSQGGYSNQPQHF
cdr3_nt: TGTGCCAGCAGCCAAGGGGGGTATAGCAATCAGCCCCAGCATTTT

d_call: TRBD2
j_call: TRBJ2-3
clone_size: .
cdr3_length: 16
v_call: TRBV7-8
cdr3_aa: CASSLNLAGVGDTQYF
cdr3_nt: TGTGCCAGCAGCTTAAACCTAGCGGGAGTAGGAGATACGCAGTATTTT

d_call: .
j_call: TRBJ2-3
clone_size: .
cdr3_length: 14
v_call: TRBV20-1
cdr3_aa: CSARDTFYTDTQYF
cdr3_nt: TGCAGTGCTAGAGATACTTTCTACACAGATACGCAGTATTTT

d_call: TRBD2
j_call: TRBJ2-5
clone_size: .
cdr3_length: 15
v_call: TRBV3-1
cdr3_aa: CASSPSTSGSETQYF
cdr3_nt: TGTGCCAGCAGCCCCTCGACTAGCGGGAGCGAGACCCAGTACTTC

d_call: .
j_call: TRBJ2-2
clone_size: .
cdr3_length: 14
v_call: TRBV4-1
cdr3_aa: CASSQDQGGRELFF
cdr3_nt: TGCGCCAGCAGCCAAGACCAAGGGGGTAGGGAGCTGTTTTTT

d_call: TRBD2
j_call: TRBJ2-1
clone_size: .
cdr3_length: 12
v_call: TRBV29-1
cdr3_aa: CSGTSGSDEQFF
cdr3_nt: TGCAGCGGTACTAGCGGGAGTGATGAGCAGTTCTTC

d_call: TRBD2
j_call: TRBJ2-1
clone_size: .
cdr3_length: 14
v_call: TRBV20-1
cdr3_aa: CSAKGVAGALEQFF
cdr3_nt: TGCAGTGCTAAAGGGGTAGCGGGAGCTCTAGAGCAGTTCTTC

d_call: TRBD2
j_call: TRBJ2-3
clone_size: .
cdr3_length: 17
v_call: TRBV3-1
cdr3_aa: CASSQDWLAGGTDTQYF
cdr3_nt: TGTGCCAGCAGCCAAGATTGGCTAGCGGGAGGAACAGATACGCAGTATTTT

d_call: TRBD2
j_call: TRBJ2-1
clone_size: .
cdr3_length: 16
v_call: TRBV28
cdr3_aa: CASSLYLAGGRNEQFF
cdr3_nt: TGTGCCAGCAGTTTATATCTAGCGGGAGGACGGAATGAGCAGTTCTTC

d_call: TRBD1
j_call: TRBJ1-2
clone_size: .
cdr3_length: 12
v_call: TRBV29-1
cdr3_aa: CSFTGVNYGYTF
cdr3_nt: TGCAGCTTTACAGGGGTAAACTATGGCTACACCTTC

d_call: .
j_call: TRBJ1-1
clone_size: .
cdr3_length: 13
v_call: TRBV29-1
cdr3_aa: CSVESRGNTEAFF
cdr3_nt: TGCAGCGTTGAAAGCCGGGGGAACACTGAAGCTTTCTTT

d_call: TRBD2
j_call: TRBJ2-1
clone_size: .
cdr3_length: 14
v_call: TRBV6-2/TRBV6-3
cdr3_aa: CASRASGTYNEQFF
cdr3_nt: TGTGCCAGCAGAGCTAGCGGGACCTACAATGAGCAGTTCTTC

d_call: .
j_call: TRBJ2-6
clone_size: .
cdr3_length: 13
v_call: TRBV3-1
cdr3_aa: CASLSSGANVLTF
cdr3_nt: TGTGCCAGCCTTAGCTCTGGGGCCAACGTCCTGACTTTC

d_call: .
j_call: TRBJ1-2
clone_size: .
cdr3_length: 16
v_call: TRBV27
cdr3_aa: CASSLSWDTLNYGYTF
cdr3_nt: TGTGCCAGCAGTTTAAGCTGGGACACTCTGAACTATGGCTACACCTTC

d_call: .
j_call: TRBJ2-7
clone_size: once
cdr3_length: 15
v_call: TRBV18
cdr3_aa: CASSPLAGQSYEQYF
cdr3_nt: TGTGCCAGCTCACCGCTCGCGGGACAAAGCTACGAGCAGTACTTC

d_call: .
j_call: TRBJ2-3
clone_size: .
cdr3_length: 11
v_call: TRBV27
cdr3_aa: CASSFEDTQYF
cdr3_nt: TGTGCCAGCAGTTTTGAGGATACGCAGTATTTT

d_call: .
j_call: TRBJ2-7
clone_size: .
cdr3_length: 15
v_call: TRBV3-1
cdr3_aa: CASSTTYRHSYEQYF
cdr3_nt: TGTGCCAGCAGCACCACGTACCGACACTCCTACGAGCAGTACTTC

d_call: TRBD1
j_call: TRBJ1-2
clone_size: .
cdr3_length: 12
v_call: TRBV25-1
cdr3_aa: CASTDRLYGYTF
cdr3_nt: TGTGCCAGCACGGACAGGCTCTATGGCTACACCTTC

d_call: .
j_call: TRBJ1-3
clone_size: .
cdr3_length: 13
v_call: TRBV30
cdr3_aa: CAWNSGLGNTIYF
cdr3_nt: TGTGCCTGGAATAGTGGGCTTGGAAACACCATATATTTT

d_call: .
j_call: TRBJ1-2
clone_size: .
cdr3_length: 18
v_call: TRBV18
cdr3_aa: CASSPRGAGGETNYGYTF
cdr3_nt: TGTGCCAGCTCACCACGAGGGGCCGGCGGGGAGACCAACTATGGCTACACCTTC

d_call: TRBD2
j_call: TRBJ2-2
clone_size: .
cdr3_length: 15
v_call: TRBV7-9
cdr3_aa: CASSLPLAGAGELFF
cdr3_nt: TGTGCCAGCAGCTTACCTCTAGCGGGAGCCGGGGAGCTGTTTTTT

d_call: TRBD2
j_call: TRBJ2-1
clone_size: .
cdr3_length: 15
v_call: TRBV12-3/TRBV12-4
cdr3_aa: CASILQLAGFNEQFF
cdr3_nt: TGTGCCAGCATACTACAGTTAGCGGGCTTCAATGAGCAGTTCTTC

d_call: TRBD2
j_call: TRBJ2-5
clone_size: .
cdr3_length: 15
v_call: TRBV18
cdr3_aa: CASSPGLADEETQYF
cdr3_nt: TGTGCCAGCTCACCAGGGCTAGCGGACGAAGAGACCCAGTACTTC

d_call: TRBD2
j_call: TRBJ2-1
clone_size: .
cdr3_length: 15
v_call: TRBV6-5
cdr3_aa: CASSLFRREGNEQFF
cdr3_nt: TGTGCCAGCAGCCTCTTCCGGCGGGAGGGCAATGAGCAGTTCTTC

d_call: .
j_call: TRBJ2-3
clone_size: .
cdr3_length: 14
v_call: TRBV28
cdr3_aa: CASSPWRGADTQYF
cdr3_nt: TGTGCCAGCAGCCCTTGGCGGGGTGCAGATACGCAGTATTTT

d_call: .
j_call: TRBJ2-6
clone_size: .
cdr3_length: 16
v_call: TRBV9
cdr3_aa: CASSVATADGANVLTF
cdr3_nt: TGTGCCAGCAGCGTAGCTACGGCAGATGGGGCCAACGTCCTGACTTTC

d_call: TRBD2
j_call: TRBJ2-7
clone_size: .
cdr3_length: 15
v_call: TRBV20-1
cdr3_aa: CSASPLAGLAYEQYF
cdr3_nt: TGCAGTGCTAGTCCTCTAGCGGGCCTTGCCTACGAGCAGTACTTC

d_call: TRBD2
j_call: TRBJ2-1
clone_size: .
cdr3_length: 16
v_call: TRBV4-3
cdr3_aa: CASSQLFLAGRNEQFF
cdr3_nt: TGCGCCAGCAGCCAGCTCTTCCTAGCGGGAAGGAATGAGCAGTTCTTC

d_call: .
j_call: TRBJ1-5
clone_size: .
cdr3_length: 13
v_call: TRBV6-5
cdr3_aa: CASGRTGHQPQHF
cdr3_nt: TGTGCCAGCGGCCGAACAGGGCATCAGCCCCAGCATTTT